These 20 T cell receptor beta chains came from one sample sequenced in a study of cytomegalovirus exposure and HLA in healthy donors. The PCR employed 60 Vbeta primers together with 13 Jbeta primers. The data were produced by immunoSEQ multiplex PCR, yet TCRdb's version contains in-frame clones alone and is incomplete. Among fewer than 150,000 clones listed, 60% to 80% were seen once. Material: PBMCs. The receptors derive from a woman aged 25 to 39 in good health and CMV-seronegative.

The chain joins TRBV5-4 to TRBJ2-7; 10 nucleotides match TRBD2. V lost 3 bases to trimming and J lost 1 base; unmatched junction nucleotides: 7. The V gene's germline CDR1 is SGHNT and CDR2 YYREEE (reference sequence). The CDR3 has 16 amino acids. The CDR3 sequence is CASSSMTSGYSYEQYV. CDR3 in DNA: TGTGCCAGCAGCTCCATGACTAGCGGGTATTCCTACGAGCAGTACGTC.

J is TRBJ1-3 and V is TRBV30; no clear D. The CDR3 runs to 14 residues. Trimming shortened V by 0 bases and J by 0 bases, and 6 bases separated the two germline ends. Germline V gives CDR1 GTSNPN, CDR2 SVGIG (reference sequence). The CDR3 sequence is CAWSVLTSGNTIYF. CDR3 bases: TGTGCCTGGAGTGTACTCACCTCTGGAAACACCATATATTTT.

This chain links TRBV5-4 with TRBJ1-1, with 9 bases aligning to TRBD1. The germline CDR1 and CDR2 sequences are SGHNT and YYREEE (reference sequence). CDR3 length: 15 residues. V was clipped by 5 bases and J by 3 bases; unmatched bases: 8. The CDR3 DNA follows: TGTGCCAGCAGTTCTACAGGGGGCATCGACACTGAAGCTTTCTTT. It specifies CASSSTGGIDTEAFF.

The chain carries TRBV4-1 and TRBJ1-6, with D uncertain. CDR3 size: 14 residues. Between the trimmed V and J ends, which lost 3 bases and 13 bases, there was a span of 16 bases. CDR1 and CDR2 (germline): MGHRA, YSYEKL. The CDR3 DNA reads TGCGCCAGCAGCCAGCACTTAAGAGGCGGCCCCCTCCACTTT. Its protein product is CASSQHLRGGPLHF.

This clone was observed once. The J gene is TRBJ2-2, the V gene TRBV6-5, with TRBD2 as a possible D gene (5 bases). Germline CDR1 is MNHEY and CDR2 is SVGAGI. This CDR3 has 13 amino acids. With 4 bases removed from V and 5 bases from J, the gap between germline ends came to 8 bases. DNA of the CDR3: TGTGCCAGCAGTTCCGGACTGACCGGGGAGCTGTTTTTT. Its protein is CASSSGLTGELFF.

The rearrangement uses TRBV5-4 and TRBJ1-1; D not certain. The germline V gene encodes CDR1 SGHNT and CDR2 YYREEE (reference sequence). The CDR3 contains 14 residues. The V end was cut by 1 base, the J end by 1 base, with 8 bases between. This chain's CDR3 is CASSLTQTNTEAFF. For the CDR3, the DNA is TGTGCCAGCAGCTTGACACAGACGAACACTGAAGCTTTCTTT.

The chain links TRBV11-3 to TRBJ1-1, with 10 bases identical to TRBD1. CDR3 size: 15 residues. V trimming: 4 bases; J trimming: 5 bases; junction bases outside the gene matches: 7. Germline-derived CDR1 and CDR2 are SGHNT and YENEEA. The CDR3: CASSYSGQGGTEAFF. The DNA of the CDR3 is TGTGCCAGCAGCTATTCAGGACAGGGGGGAACTGAAGCTTTCTTT. Supplemented by reference TRBV11-3 and TRBJ1-1, the full variable domain reads EAGVVQSPRYKIIEKKQPVAFWCNPISGHNTLYWYLQNLGQGPELLIRYENEEAVDDSQLPKDRFSAERLKGVDSTLKIQPAELGDSAVYLCASSYSGQGGTEAFFGQGTRLTVV.

The CDR3 DNA is TGCGCCAGCAGCTTCCAAGGACTAGCGGGAGATACGCAGTATTTT. This sequence encodes CASSFQGLAGDTQYF. The chain is built from TRBV5-1 and TRBJ2-3, with 11 positions matching TRBD2. The CDR3 runs to 15 residues. Germline-derived CDR1 and CDR2 are SGHRS and YFSETQ. V was clipped by 2 bases and J by 5 bases; unmatched bases: 4.

This clone turned up a few times. J is TRBJ1-3 and V is TRBV7-9; D gene ambiguous. The germline V gene encodes CDR1 SEHNR and CDR2 FQNEAQ (reference sequence). The CDR3 runs 13 residues. V was clipped by 4 bases and J by 4 bases, with 8 bases between them. In DNA form, the CDR3 reads TGTGCCAGCAGCTCCTACCTAGGAAACACCATATATTTT. Protein: CASSSYLGNTIYF. Combining the CDR3 with reference TRBV7-9 and TRBJ1-3 gives the whole variable domain DTGVSQNPRHKITKRGQNVTFRCDPISEHNRLYWYRQTLGQGPEFLTYFQNEAQLEKSRLLSDRFSAERPKGSFSTLEIQRTEQGDSAMYLCASSSYLGNTIYFGEGSWLTVV.

The chain combines TRBV28 with TRBJ2-3, with 8 bases fitting TRBD2. The V gene end was trimmed by 5 bases and the J gene end by 9 bases; junction bases not matched to a gene: 7. CDR1 MDHEN and CDR2 SYDVKM come from the germline V gene. This CDR3 region has 13 residues. This CDR3 reads CASSLQREKTQYF. CDR3 in DNA: TGTGCCAGCAGTCTCCAGCGGGAGAAAACGCAGTATTTT.

This rearrangement joins TRBV30 to TRBJ1-6; weak D call: TRBD1 (5 bases). Germline CDR1 reads GTSNPN; CDR2 reads SVGIG (reference sequence). Trimming removed 5 bases at V and 10 bases at J, with 15 bases between. The CDR3 sequence is 13 residues long. CDR3 bases: TGTGCCTGGGGAGGGCGGCCAGGGTCACCCCTCCACTTT. It is translated as CAWGGRPGSPLHF.

This clone was seen more than once but under ten times. The chain uses TRBV10-2 and TRBJ2-7, with 9 bases aligning to TRBD2. Trimming at V came to 2 bases and at J to 4 bases, leaving 9 bases not matched to a gene. This CDR3 comprises 16 residues. Germline loops: CDR1 WSHSY, CDR2 SAAADI. CDR3 nucleotides: TGCGCCAGCAGTGAGCCGACGGGCGGGAGGGCTTACGAGCAGTACTTC. It yields the protein CASSEPTGGRAYEQYF.

This sequence joins TRBV19 and TRBJ1-6, with D uncertain. The germline V and J ends were trimmed by 10 bases and 7 bases, with 17 bases remaining between them. Germline V gene lookup returns CDR1 LNHDA and CDR2 SQIVND (reference sequence). This CDR3 spans 14 amino acids. The CDR3 spells CATQGGLGNSPLHF. Here the CDR3 DNA reads TGTGCCACCCAAGGAGGCCTTGGGAATTCACCCCTCCACTTT.

This chain joins TRBV10-3 and TRBJ1-4, with 12 positions matching TRBD1. V shed 3 bases, J shed 7 bases, and the junction held 6 bases outside the gene matches. The V gene's germline CDR1 is ENHRY and CDR2 SYGVKD. CDR3 size: 16 residues. The CDR3 DNA reads TGTGCCATCAGTGAATCCGGGACAGGGGGCGGTGAAAAACTGTTTTTT. Translation gives CAISESGTGGGEKLFF.

This clone has a handful of counts. The chain employs TRBV4-2 and TRBJ2-2; D is possibly TRBD1 (7 bases). Germline CDR1 reads LGHNA; CDR2 reads YNFKEQ. V gave up 0 bases and J gave up 11 bases, with 16 bases separating them. This CDR3 has 15 amino acids. Written as DNA, the CDR3 is TGTGCCAGCAGCCAAGAAGGAGGGGGCAATAGAGAGCTGTTTTTT. Its translation is CASSQEGGGNRELFF.

The chain couples TRBV18 to TRBJ1-1; D is uncertain. The CDR3 length is 17 residues. The germline gives CDR1 KGHSH, CDR2 LQKENI. V lost 3 bases and J 3 bases, leaving 20 bases between the germline ends. As DNA, the CDR3 is TGTGCCAGCTCACCGTTTTCCAAGGGTCCCGGGGACACTGAAGCTTTCTTT. Translation: CASSPFSKGPGDTEAFF.

Many counts were recorded for this clone. This chain uses TRBV4-1 with TRBJ2-6; 10 bases agree with TRBD1. This CDR3 is built from 18 residues. Germline CDR1 and CDR2: MGHRA and YSYEKL. Trimming took 2 bases from V and 1 from J; bases not matched to a gene: 5. The CDR3 coding sequence is TGCGCCAGCAGCCAACGGGACAGGGGTTTGTCTGGGGCCAACGTCCTGACTTTC. This encodes CASSQRDRGLSGANVLTF.

The rearrangement links TRBV2 to TRBJ2-7, with 8 bases matching TRBD2. Germline V CDR1 and CDR2: SNHLY, FYNNEI. The junction had 7 bases not matched to a gene; V was cut back by 6 bases and J by 6 bases. The CDR3 runs 13 residues. CDR3 in DNA: TGTGCCAGCAGGAATGGACTAGCTTCCGAGCAGTACTTC. Amino acids: CASRNGLASEQYF.

This clone was found once. The chain employs TRBV7-8 and TRBJ1-3; 8 nucleotides line up with TRBD1. Germline V CDR1 and CDR2: SGHVS, FQNEAQ. This CDR3 has 19 amino acids. After removal of 5 bases from V and 0 bases from J, the junction contained 15 bases not matched to a gene. CDR3 amino acids: CASSRFSTGATVSGNTIYF. The CDR3 DNA sequence: TGTGCCAGCAGCCGATTTTCGACAGGGGCCACAGTCTCTGGAAACACCATATATTTT.

The CDR3 loop reads CASTQEDTQYF. The CDR3 DNA sequence: TGTGCCAGCACGCAGGAAGATACGCAGTATTTT. This chain uses TRBV5-4 with TRBJ2-3; no clear D gene. V lost 6 bases, J lost 5 bases, and 7 bases lay in between. Germline V gene lookup returns CDR1 SGHNT and CDR2 YYREEE (reference sequence). The CDR3 spans 11 residues. The full variable domain, in which reference TRBV5-4 and TRBJ2-3 provide the parts outside the CDR3, is ETGVTQSPTHLIKTRGQQVTLRCSSQSGHNTVSWYQQALGQGPQFIFQYYREEENGRGNFPPRFSGLQFPNYSSELNVNALELDDSALYLCASTQEDTQYFGPGTRLTVL.